The next 18 T cell receptor beta chains were all read from a single sample in a study of T cell repertoires in cytomegalovirus infection. Their antigens remain unidentified. TCRdb itself ran the reads through MiXCR, one entry per CDR3 protein. The sample includes 20,000 to 25,000 distinct CDR3 sequences, roughly 40% seen only once; the top ten take roughly 94%. The sample was CD8+ T cells from cultured PBMCs, taken from culture after CMV antigen stimulation. The receptors were sampled from a human donor in good health (CMV status not recorded). Some clones in this sample may be carry-over from other donors' samples.

The chain uses TRBV7-2 and TRBJ2-5, with 11 bases matching TRBD2. J lost 4 bases, V lost 1 base, and 5 bases had no gene match. CDR1 SGHTA and CDR2 FQGNSA come from the germline V gene. CDR3 length: 16 amino acids. For the CDR3, the DNA is TGTGCCAGCAGCTTAGGCACTAGCGGGAGAGGAGAGACCCAGTACTTC. Translation: CASSLGTSGRGETQYF.

In its sample, this clonotype was seen a few times. The V and J genes are TRBV27 and TRBJ2-5, with 7 bases matching TRBD2. Germline values: CDR1 MNHEY, CDR2 SMNVEV (reference sequence). CDR3 length equals 16 residues. The V segment lost 5 bases and the J segment 5 bases; nucleotides outside the gene matches: 14. As DNA, the CDR3 is TGTGCCAGCAGTCGACGGACTGGCGGGAGTAGGGAGACCCAGTACTTC. It yields the protein CASSRRTGGSRETQYF.

This clonotype was observed a handful of times. The J gene is TRBJ2-1, the V gene TRBV9, with D unclear. The germline V gene encodes CDR1 SGDLS and CDR2 YYNGEE. The CDR3 has 13 amino acids. V lost 0 bases and J 5 bases, leaving 6 bases between the germline ends. The CDR3 DNA reads as TGTGCCAGCAGCGTAGGGTCAGACAATGAGCAGTTCTTC. Translating gives CASSVGSDNEQFF.

This clonotype has only a few counts. This chain joins TRBV6-2 or TRBV6-3 and TRBJ1-6, with TRBD1 as a possible D gene (5 bases). The CDR3 is 15 amino acids. Trimming removed 0 bases at V and 10 bases at J, with 13 bases between. The V gene's germline CDR1 is MNHEY and CDR2 SVGEGT. CDR3 coding DNA: TGTGCCAGCAGTTACTCTTGGCAGGGAAGATCACCCCTCCACTTT. Translating it yields CASSYSWQGRSPLHF.

This clonotype was detected many times. The chain employs TRBV12-3 or TRBV12-4 and TRBJ1-3; 12 bases agree with TRBD1. V was clipped by 3 bases and J by 8 bases; unmatched bases: 5. The CDR3 sequence is 15 residues long. The CDR3 loop is CASSFGTGGRDTIYF. CDR3 sequence (DNA): TGTGCCAGCAGTTTCGGGACAGGGGGCCGGGACACCATATATTTT.

The chain couples TRBV7-2 to TRBJ2-3, with TRBD2 identical over 11 bases. Trimming cost V 5 bases and J 4 bases; bases outside gene matches: 8. This CDR3 contains 16 residues. Germline V gives CDR1 SGHTA, CDR2 FQGNSA. The CDR3 loop reads CASSRPLAGESDTQYF. In DNA, the CDR3 is TGTGCCAGCAGCCGTCCACTAGCGGGAGAATCAGATACGCAGTATTTT.

In its sample, this clonotype was seen many times. DNA for the CDR3: TGTGCCAGCAGTGAAGCAGGGGGAGGAAGGACTGAAGCTTTCTTT. Its translation: CASSEAGGGRTEAFF. J is TRBJ1-1 and V is TRBV6-1; possibly TRBD1 for D (6 bases). V shed 0 bases and J shed 5 bases, with 13 bases lying between them. This CDR3 contains 15 residues. The germline CDR1 and CDR2 sequences are MNHNS and SASEGT.

The chain uses TRBV6-5 and TRBJ2-2; weak D call: TRBD2 (6 bases). This CDR3 is built from 17 residues. V lost 5 bases to trimming and J lost 1 base, with 17 bases between them. Looked up from germline, CDR1 is MNHEY and CDR2 is SVGAGI. The CDR3 region has the DNA TGTGCCAGCAGTAAGACGCCGGGACTTATGAACACCGGGGAGCTGTTTTTT. Translated: CASSKTPGLMNTGELFF.

This clonotype was recorded a few times. This chain links TRBV7-2 with TRBJ2-7; D uncertain. The CDR3 runs 13 residues. V shed 3 bases and J shed 0 bases, with 6 bases lying between them. Germline loops: CDR1 SGHTA, CDR2 FQGNSA. This CDR3 is CASSFGLSYEQYF. DNA of the CDR3: TGTGCCAGCAGCTTCGGCCTCTCCTACGAGCAGTACTTC.

The chain uses TRBV7-3 and TRBJ2-1; 8 bases map to TRBD1. V was clipped by 5 bases and J by 4 bases; unmatched bases: 10. This CDR3 region has 16 residues. The V gene's germline CDR1 is SGHTA and CDR2 FQGTGA. The CDR3 spells CASSAAGTGVYNEQFF. CDR3 sequence (DNA): TGTGCCAGCAGCGCGGCCGGGACAGGAGTGTACAATGAGCAGTTCTTC.

This chain joins TRBV7-2 and TRBJ1-4, with 8 bases lining up with TRBD1. Germline V gives CDR1 SGHTA, CDR2 FQGNSA. J lost 7 bases, V lost 5 bases, and 6 bases had no gene match. The CDR3 consists of 14 residues. The CDR3 spells CASSPAGTGEKLFF. For the CDR3, the DNA is TGTGCCAGCAGCCCAGCCGGGACAGGTGAAAAACTGTTTTTT. The whole variable domain, remainder taken from reference TRBV7-2 and TRBJ1-4, is GAGVSQSPSNKVTEKGKDVELRCDPISGHTALYWYRQSLGQGLEFLIYFQGNSAPDKSGLPSDRFSAERTGGSVSTLTIQRTQQEDSAVYLCASSPAGTGEKLFFGSGTQLSVL.

The table lists this clonotype with a count of one. The chain uses TRBV7-8 and TRBJ2-5, with TRBD1 matching over 8 bases. The trim removed 5 bases at V and 5 bases at J, leaving 10 bases unmatched. Germline V gives CDR1 SGHVS, CDR2 FQNEAQ. CDR3 length equals 15 residues. The chain's CDR3 is CASSPPGTGQETQYF. Here the CDR3 DNA reads TGTGCCAGCAGCCCCCCCGGGACAGGCCAGGAGACCCAGTACTTC.

This clonotype was seen a few times. The V and J genes are TRBV11-2 and TRBJ2-1; D remains unclear. This CDR3 is built from 14 residues. Per germline, CDR1 SGHAT and CDR2 FQNNGV. Trimming stripped 0 bases from V and 4 bases from J, with 7 bases between. The chain's CDR3 is CASSLESGYNEQFF. CDR3 in DNA: TGTGCCAGCAGCTTAGAATCGGGTTACAATGAGCAGTTCTTC.

The chain uses TRBV2 and TRBJ2-7; tentatively, D is TRBD1 (6 bases). Germline assignment: CDR1 SNHLY and CDR2 FYNNEI. The CDR3 length is 16 residues. Trimming took off 4 bases at V and 0 bases at J, with 16 bases between the two ends. The CDR3 bases are TGTGCCAGCAGTGTTCCAGAGGGGGAAATCTCCTACGAGCAGTACTTC. Residues: CASSVPEGEISYEQYF.

The chain couples TRBV11-2 to TRBJ1-2; 9 bases are shared with TRBD1. The germline gives CDR1 SGHAT, CDR2 FQNNGV. The CDR3 runs 14 residues. The ends lost 5 bases at V and 8 bases at J; junction bases unmatched: 9. CDR3 bases: TGTGCCAGCAGCCCCGGGACAGGGCAAAGGGGCTACACCTTC. Protein: CASSPGTGQRGYTF. Drawing the rest from reference TRBV11-2 and TRBJ1-2, the complete variable domain is EAGVAQSPRYKIIEKRQSVAFWCNPISGHATLYWYQQILGQGPKLLIQFQNNGVVDDSQLPKDRFSAERLKGVDSTLKIQPAKLEDSAVYLCASSPGTGQRGYTFGSGTRLTVV.

This clonotype has a count of ten or more. The genes are TRBV7-2 and TRBJ1-2; 10 bases are shared with TRBD1. V gave up 5 bases and J gave up 5 bases; unmatched junction bases: 11. CDR3 length equals 16 residues. Germline V gene lookup returns CDR1 SGHTA and CDR2 FQGNSA. CDR3 protein: CASSPLPGQGSYGYTF. CDR3 DNA sequence: TGTGCCAGCAGCCCCCTACCGGGACAGGGGTCGTATGGCTACACCTTC.

The chain is built from TRBV6-5 and TRBJ2-1, with 13 bases identical to TRBD2. The germline CDR1 and CDR2 sequences are MNHEY and SVGAGI. The CDR3 contains 21 residues. After removal of 0 bases from V and 4 bases from J, the junction contained 15 bases not matched to a gene. CDR3 sequence reads: CASSYSRVWAGTSGTYNEQFF. CDR3 nucleotide sequence: TGTGCCAGCAGTTACTCGAGGGTTTGGGCCGGGACTAGCGGGACATACAATGAGCAGTTCTTC.

The chain employs TRBV28 and TRBJ1-5; D is undetermined. The germline gives CDR1 MDHEN, CDR2 SYDVKM. Trimming took off 7 bases at V and 1 base at J, with 11 bases between the two ends. The CDR3 is 14 residues long. The CDR3 nucleotides are TGTGCCAGCACCGCTTTCAGAAGCAATCAGCCCCAGCATTTT. Translating it yields CASTAFRSNQPQHF.